This entry is about one T cell receptor beta chain. The sample belongs to a study of blood T cell repertoires in COVID-19. Study in general: Specimens from acute and convalescent COVID-19 originated in the United States, Italy and Spain.

Germline lookup yields CDR1 DFQATT and CDR2 SNEGSKA (reference sequence). Between the trimmed V and J ends, which lost 3 bases and 3 bases, there was a span of 9 bases. The CDR3 totals 13 residues. This table comes from immunoSEQ multiplex PCR, and its TCRdb copy is limited to in-frame clones, with some not included. This sample has about 150,000 clones, with 80% found just once. This sequence originates from a man aged 55-75 years with active or convalescent COVID-19. The chain carries TRBV20-1 and TRBJ1-5, with D unclear. What was sequenced was peripheral blood. In nucleotides, the CDR3 is TGCAGTGCTAGTGTGAGACTCAATCAGCCCCAGCATTTT. Amino acid sequence: CSASVRLNQPQHF.